The present entry profiles one T cell receptor beta chain with its context. This clone was observed a single time. Its target antigen remains unknown. Per-nucleotide qualities are absent, and no much larger clonotype sits a single base away. This entry comes from a study of regulatory dendritic cells for organ transplantation (TCRdb year 2017). About the full investigation: To make regulatory dendritic cells, monocytes were cultured with vitamin D3 on days 0 and 4 and with IL-10 on day 4. On day 6, LPS was added to the DC cultures so that the response of the DCs to a potent maturation-inducing agent could be evaluated. TCRbeta repertoires were sequenced from sorted naive and memory CD4+ and CD8+ T cells before and after allostimulation with regulatory or mature dendritic cells.

In the germline V gene, CDR1 corresponds to KGHSH and CDR2 to LQKENI. V is cut by 2 bases and J by 1 base, and the space between the germline ends is 8 bases. Including cysteine and phenylalanine, the CDR3 has 14 amino acids. Only the CDR3 region is kept as DNA, spanning 42 bases read in frame from base 1. Overall study outcomes, separate from this receptor: The authors pointed out considerable heterogeneity between individuals in the alloreactive memory CD8+ T cell pool, and only two subjects were sequenced. Repertoires were highly diverse in naive CD4+ and CD8+ T cells, less diverse in memory cells, and most oligoclonal in memory CD8+ cells. Of the resting subsets, memory CD8+ T cells had the largest number of alloreactive TCR clonotypes. In both subjects, allostimulation led to expansion of memory CD8+ clones, though the expansion induced by regulatory dendritic cells appeared to be more limited than that induced by mature dendritic cells.

Multiplexed two-step PCR with Vbeta-specific forward primers and Jbeta-specific reverse primers was used to amplify TCRbeta CDR3 regions. The TCRbeta libraries were sequenced on an Illumina instrument via the immunoSEQ service. Turning to the authors' computational methods: IMGT annotation was used to assign V, D and J genes, and synthetic CDR3 analogues were used to correct counts for multiplex PCR bias. In the immunoSEQ Analyzer, repertoire clonality was calculated as one minus normalized Shannon entropy. Fisher's exact test with Benjamini-Hochberg false discovery rate control was used to define clonal expansion, with two-tailed P<0.01. TCRdb carries this immuneACCESS record with in-frame sequences only. Its versions omit some clonotypes, under half of them owing to an unresolved V gene in the studies checked, with the rest unexplained. Clonal size and the V and J genes are those of that table, whereas D and trimming came from the DNA. The sample table contains around 19,000 clones; only one count was recorded for 65% to 80% of them. Jointly, the top ten make up approximately 3.4% of the sample.

Sorted T cell subsets were CFSE-labeled and co-cultured for approximately 5 days with allogeneic regulatory or mature dendritic cells at a 1:10 DC:T ratio. FACS was used to sort CD4+ or CD8+ cells into naive T cells (CD45RA+) and memory T cells (CD45RO+). The T cells used for TCR sequencing were obtained from a couple of healthy control subjects. Genomic DNA was extracted with the Qiagen DNeasy Blood & Tissue Kit. This receptor was obtained from a human donor in good health. The sample consisted of memory CD4+ T cells from blood cultured with regulatory dendritic cells. Reading the label with the study, this specimen's cell subset or site is: CD45RO+ memory T cells. The V and J segments used are TRBV18 and TRBJ2-5; TRBD1 is a weak D gene call, 6 bases matching. The DNA reads TGTGCCAGCTCACCATGGGGGCTCCAAGAGACCCAGTACTTC. Its protein is CASSPWGLQETQYF.